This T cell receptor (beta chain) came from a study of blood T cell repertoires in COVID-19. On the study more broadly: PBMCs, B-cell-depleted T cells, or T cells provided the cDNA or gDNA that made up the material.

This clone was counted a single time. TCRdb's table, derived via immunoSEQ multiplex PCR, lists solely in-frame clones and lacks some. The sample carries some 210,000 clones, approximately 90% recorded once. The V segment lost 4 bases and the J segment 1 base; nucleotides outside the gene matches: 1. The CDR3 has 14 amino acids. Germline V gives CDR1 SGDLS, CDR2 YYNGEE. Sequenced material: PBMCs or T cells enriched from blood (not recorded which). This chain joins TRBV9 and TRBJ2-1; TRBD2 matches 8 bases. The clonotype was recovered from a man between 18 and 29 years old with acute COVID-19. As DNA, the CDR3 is TGTGCCAGCAGCACTAGCGGTTCCTACAATGAGCAGTTCTTC. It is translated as CASSTSGSYNEQFF.